This T cell receptor beta chain originates from a study of chemoradiotherapy in HPV16-positive cancers. Study-wide background: Candidate HPV-specific clones and shared TCR motifs came from a couple of HPV16-positive patients. Study-level results: Only two HPV16-positive patients supplied the functional HPV-specificity definition. HPV-responsive T-cell expansion during chemoradiotherapy was linked to improved recurrence-free survival in HPV16-positive patients. During treatment, candidate HPV-specific clones and E7-related motifs expanded in tumor.

About this clone itself: As yet, its antigen is unknown.

Germline-derived CDR1 and CDR2 are LNHDA and SQIVND (reference sequence). Trimming removed 4 bases from V and 7 bases from J; junction bases left unmatched: 8. The CDR3 length is 14 residues. Profiled with immunoSEQ multiplex PCR; TCRdb holds only in-frame clones, not every one. This sample has 25,000 to 35,000 clones, with more than 70% found just once. This TCR derives from a human donor with HPV-associated anogenital cancer. Sequencing used blood, obtained from a patient who underwent chemoradiotherapy. The chain combines TRBV19 with TRBJ1-2, with 8 bases that match TRBD1. CDR3 DNA: TGTGCCAGTAGTACCTCAGGACAGGGCGTTGGCTACACCTTC. As protein: CASSTSGQGVGYTF. Based on the CDR3 plus reference TRBV19 and TRBJ1-2, the full variable domain is DGGITQSPKYLFRKEGQNVTLSCEQNLNHDAMYWYRQDPGQGLRLIYYSQIVNDFQKGDIAEGYSVSREKKESFPLTVTSAQKNPTAFYLCASSTSGQGVGYTFGSGTRLTVV.